This TCR beta chain came from a study of memory CD4+ T cells and cytomegalovirus serostatus. Turning to the study itself: Healthy Belgian adult donors included roughly ten CMV-positive and 24 CMV-negative people.

A word on this clone: The antigen is not known.

Measured with immunoSEQ multiplex PCR; TCRdb has only the in-frame clones, and not every one. The sample carries some 54,000 clones, about 80% recorded once. The sort gate was single viable CD3+CD4+CD8-CD45RO+ cells for memory CD4+ T cells. Study-wide findings and caveats: A US-trained random forest predicted CMV serostatus with median AUC roughly 0.9.

The CDR3 has 15 residues. Germline CDR1 GTSNPN, CDR2 SVGIG (reference sequence). Trimming removed 1 base from V and 5 bases from J, with 14 bases in between. The source material was memory CD4+ T cells from blood. The sequence was collected from an adult in good health and CMV-seropositive. The chain recombines TRBV30 with TRBJ1-4; a possible D gene is TRBD1 (6 bases). The chain's CDR3 is CAWSASRGRNEKLFF. As DNA, the CDR3 is TGTGCCTGGAGTGCCAGCAGGGGACGGAATGAAAAACTGTTTTTT.